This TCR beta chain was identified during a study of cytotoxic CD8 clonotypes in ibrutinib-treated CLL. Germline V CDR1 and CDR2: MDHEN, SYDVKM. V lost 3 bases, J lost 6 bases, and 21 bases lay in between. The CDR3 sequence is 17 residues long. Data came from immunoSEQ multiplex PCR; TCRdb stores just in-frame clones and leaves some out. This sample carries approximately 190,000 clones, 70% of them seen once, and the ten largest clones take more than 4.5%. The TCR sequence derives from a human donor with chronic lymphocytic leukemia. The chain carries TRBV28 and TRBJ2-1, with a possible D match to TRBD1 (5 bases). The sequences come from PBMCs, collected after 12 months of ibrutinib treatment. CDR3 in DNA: TGTGCCAGCAGTTTTGCCTCCAGGGATCTATACCTCAATGAGCAGTTCTTC. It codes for CASSFASRDLYLNEQFF.